A selection of T cell receptor beta chains follows, all from one sample in a study of blood T cell repertoires in COVID-19. TCRdb's table, derived via immunoSEQ multiplex PCR, lists solely in-frame clones and lacks some. The data hold about 50,000 clones, with around nine tenths observed a single time. The sample taken for sequencing was peripheral blood. These receptors all stem from a man aged 45-60 years with active COVID-19. CDR3s include the opening cysteine and the closing phenylalanine or tryptophan. The D gene is left open where the match is weak. Clone size, where shown, is once, few, many, or a class for clones that have expanded.

j_call: TRBJ1-1
d_call: -
cdr3_length: 13
v_call: TRBV19
clone_size: -
cdr3_aa: CASTSTENTEAFF
cdr3_nt: TGTGCCAGTACCTCGACAGAGAACACTGAAGCTTTCTTT

j_call: TRBJ2-1
d_call: -
cdr3_length: 12
v_call: TRBV29-1
clone_size: once
cdr3_aa: CSVEEKMDEQFF
cdr3_nt: TGCAGCGTTGAGGAGAAGATGGATGAGCAGTTCTTC

j_call: TRBJ1-1
d_call: -
cdr3_length: 14
v_call: TRBV10-3
clone_size: -
cdr3_aa: CATEGHRQNTEAFF
cdr3_nt: TGTGCCACCGAGGGACATCGGCAGAACACTGAAGCTTTCTTT

j_call: TRBJ1-4
d_call: -
cdr3_length: 16
v_call: TRBV4-1
clone_size: -
cdr3_aa: CASSQKGFPTNEKLFF
cdr3_nt: TGCGCCAGCAGCCAAAAGGGGTTTCCAACTAATGAAAAACTGTTTTTT

j_call: TRBJ1-2
d_call: -
cdr3_length: 13
v_call: TRBV12-3/TRBV12-4
clone_size: -
cdr3_aa: CASSPGENYGYTF
cdr3_nt: TGTGCCAGCAGCCCAGGGGAAAACTATGGCTACACCTTC

j_call: TRBJ2-1
d_call: -
cdr3_length: 13
v_call: TRBV7-2
clone_size: -
cdr3_aa: CASRKEKRSEQFF
cdr3_nt: TGTGCCAGTCGAAAGGAGAAGCGGAGTGAGCAGTTCTTC

j_call: TRBJ1-4
d_call: -
cdr3_length: 14
v_call: TRBV2
clone_size: -
cdr3_aa: CASRTDRNDEKLFF
cdr3_nt: TGTGCCAGCAGGACCGACAGAAACGATGAAAAACTGTTTTTT

j_call: TRBJ2-3
d_call: TRBD2
cdr3_length: 17
v_call: TRBV20-1
clone_size: -
cdr3_aa: CSASRLAGGEYTDTQYF
cdr3_nt: TGCAGTGCTAGTAGGCTAGCGGGGGGAGAATACACAGATACGCAGTATTTT

j_call: TRBJ2-1
d_call: TRBD2
cdr3_length: 16
v_call: TRBV3-1/TRBV3-2
clone_size: -
cdr3_aa: CASSPPGLAVYNEQFF
cdr3_nt: TGTGCCAGCAGCCCGCCGGGACTAGCCGTTTACAATGAGCAGTTCTTC

j_call: TRBJ1-2
d_call: -
cdr3_length: 16
v_call: TRBV2
clone_size: -
cdr3_aa: CASKAGWDIGDYGYTF
cdr3_nt: TGTGCCAGCAAAGCTGGGTGGGACATCGGCGACTATGGCTACACCTTC

j_call: TRBJ2-3
d_call: -
cdr3_length: 14
v_call: TRBV5-1
clone_size: -
cdr3_aa: CASSLVQATDTQYF
cdr3_nt: TGCGCCAGCAGCTTGGTCCAGGCAACAGATACGCAGTATTTT